This T cell receptor (beta chain) was profiled in a study of identical twins. Broader study findings: Invariant cells of the MAIT and iNKT types might have partly distorted the zero-insertion analyses.

This clonotype was counted only a few times. Antigen unknown. One entry per CDR3 protein results from TCRdb running MiXCR on the 5' RACE reads. The profile shows approximately 550,000 distinct CDR3 sequences, about 20% of them singletons. Trimming shortened V by 8 bases and J by 2 bases, and 13 bases separated the two germline ends. The CDR3 is 14 amino acids. Germline CDR1 reads ENHRY; CDR2 reads SYGVKD. With no exceptions, donors were healthy Caucasians. Separately, the same data were catalogued under a study of yellow fever vaccine responses in identical twins.

The TCR comes from a woman aged 18-35 years in good health. Sample: CD4+ T cells sorted from blood. The genes are TRBV10-3 and TRBJ2-1; possible D gene TRBD2, 5 bases. CDR3 loop: CAIEASGTYNEQFF. CDR3 nucleotide sequence: TGTGCCATCGAGGCGTCGGGGACCTACAATGAGCAGTTCTTC.